This T cell receptor beta chain was sequenced in a study of CD8+ T cells in alopecia areata. As the sequencing template, cDNA was produced by extracting RNA and reverse transcribing it. Assay: immunoSEQ multiplex PCR; the TCRdb copy retains only in-frame clones and omits some. The sample has about 220,000 clones, less than 75% seen once. Noted treatment: oral pan-JAK inhibitor, 5-10 mg twice daily. Both CD4+ and CD8+ T cells were separated by sorting PBMCs. Study-wide findings and caveats: Lesional scalp, notably in alopecia totalis/universalis, had clonality above that of normal scalp. Numerous clones, expanded in lesions, remained in scalp and blood during tofacitinib.

Regarding this clone: Its target is unknown.

This receptor was obtained from a human donor with alopecia areata. The material was CD4+ T cells sorted from blood, obtained at week 4, from a patient treated with tofacitinib.

The CDR3 reads CASSYEARVSTEAFF. In DNA, the CDR3 is TGTGCCAGCAGTTATGAGGCCAGGGTATCCACTGAAGCTTTCTTT. J is TRBJ1-1 and V is TRBV6-9; D possibly corresponds to TRBD1 (5 bases). This CDR3 spans 15 amino acids. Germline V gene lookup returns CDR1 MNHGY and CDR2 SVAAGI. The V and J ends lost 2 bases and 4 bases respectively, with 14 bases between them.